Reported below is one T cell receptor (beta chain). Going by frequency alone, this clone is medium-sized (0.01 to 0.1%); a count is unavailable. Its antigen is still unknown. The CDR3 holds 14 amino acids from the cysteine to the phenylalanine. There is no recorded DNA. Reading the germline V gene gives CDR1 SGHVS and CDR2 FQNEAQ. The library was prepared using the immunoSEQ multiplex PCR assay. TCRbeta CDR3 sequencing was performed by Adaptive Biotechnologies. In the paper's pipeline: To assess repertoire similarity, the researchers used the Chao-modified Jaccard index along with median clonotype overlap taken from 200 random subsamples at equal sample size. The similarity analyses were run on either productive nucleotide sequences or amino acid sequences translated in silico. To compare repertoires, the researchers applied hierarchical clustering with single linkage as well as t-SNE, based on Chao-modified Jaccard distances. Repertoire diversity was quantified with the Renyi index, after sample size normalisation, across a range of alpha values. The source is immuneACCESS, and TCRdb retained only in-frame sequences with V and J called. Part of the clones is not carried over; for the studies checked, unresolved V genes explain less than half of this, and the remainder is unexplained. The V and J calls and clone size are taken from that table; D and trimming were inferred from the DNA. The record for this sample contains 2,000 to 2,500 clones. The leading ten clones occupy 21% of the sample.

This specimen comes from a study of synovial regulatory T cells in juvenile arthritis (dated by TCRdb to about 2015). For the study in its entirety: Among the sequenced patients, a few were classified as therapy-naive, methotrexate plus infliximab was given to one, methotrexate was given to about 6, and treatment information was unavailable for one. Treg and Teff subsets from ten or so JIA patients with active disease were included in the TCR repertoire comparisons. Effector T cell subsets were also sequenced in this cohort for comparisons, but the Treg dataset alone covers only blood and synovial fluid Treg cells. Using matched patient samples, the researchers compared TCRbeta CDR3 repertoires across three groups: blood iaTreg cells, other blood Treg cells and synovial fluid Treg cells.

For each patient with active arthritis, synovial fluid was collected together with matched peripheral blood, and this synovial fluid made up the synovial samples. TCR repertoires were obtained from some eleven juvenile idiopathic arthritis patients with active disease who had not reached inactive disease, of whom 3 were polyarticular and 8 were oligoarticular. The TCR-sequenced patients had a median age of about 12 years (range about 2.4-22.9) and median disease duration of roughly seven years (range 0.2-19.1). FOXP3 TSDR demethylation in synovial Treg cells was comparable to that in blood Treg cells and healthy-donor Treg cells, supporting bona fide regulatory lineage commitment of the synovial Treg cells. The samples for TCR repertoire analysis were obtained at two Italian centres. General findings and caveats noted by the study authors: More CDR3 sequences were shared by synovial Treg cells with iaTreg cells than with other blood Treg cells, and a closer relation was confirmed by Chao-Jaccard similarity. iaTreg TCR repertoires were found to be largely private across patients and to partially overlap with synovial Teff and blood CPL repertoires.

The V gene is TRBV7-8 and the J gene is TRBJ2-3; checking the TCRdb D call of TRBD2 is not possible without DNA. This TCR derives from a donor aged 2-30 years with juvenile idiopathic arthritis. The sequenced sample was Treg cells from the synovium. The CDR3 has the sequence CASSLAGVGDTQYF.